One and the same sample provided the 17 T cell receptor beta chains below, sequenced in a study of response to subunit inactivated influenza vaccine. MiXCR was run by TCRdb on the RT-PCR reads, yielding one entry per CDR3 protein. Of about 190,000 distinct CDR3 sequences listed, approximately 15% are singletons. The sample in question was CD8+ T cells sorted from PBMCs, obtained roughly 5 days after vaccination. The source is a man aged 50 to 60 who received an inactivated influenza vaccine.

This clonotype was seen at least ten times. The chain employs TRBV10-3 and TRBJ2-2, with TRBD1 matching over 8 bases. The CDR3 length is 14 residues. V lost 4 bases, J lost 4 bases, and 2 bases stayed unmatched. The germline gives CDR1 ENHRY, CDR2 SYGVKD. CDR3 nucleotides: TGTGCCATCAGTGCAGGGGGCAGCACCGGGGAGCTGTTTTTT. It encodes CAISAGGSTGELFF.

The sample holds a few counts of this clonotype. This rearrangement joins TRBV11-2 to TRBJ2-3; 9 nucleotides line up with TRBD2. This CDR3 has 16 amino acids. V shed 0 bases and J 2 bases; nucleotides not matched to a gene: 3. Germline V CDR1 and CDR2: SGHAT, FQNNGV. For the CDR3, the DNA is TGTGCCAGCAGCTTAGAGCTAGCGGGGAACACAGATACGCAGTATTTT. It codes for CASSLELAGNTDTQYF.

In its sample, this clonotype was seen a few times. J is TRBJ2-2 and V is TRBV11-2; D unresolved. The germline V gene encodes CDR1 SGHAT and CDR2 FQNNGV. V was trimmed by 2 bases and J by 0 bases, leaving 7 bases between them. The CDR3 is made up of 15 amino acids. The CDR3 loop reads CASSLFASNTGELFF. The CDR3 DNA is TGTGCCAGCAGCTTATTTGCGTCGAACACCGGGGAGCTGTTTTTT.

In its sample, this clonotype was seen a few times. CDR3: CASSLGGRASYEQYF. The CDR3 nucleotides read TGTGCCAGCAGCTTGGGCGGGAGGGCCTCCTACGAGCAGTACTTC. This chain joins TRBV13 and TRBJ2-7, with 9 bases fitting TRBD2. The CDR3 covers 15 residues. Germline lookup yields CDR1 PRHDT and CDR2 FYEKMQ (reference sequence). The J segment lost 0 bases and the V segment lost 3 bases, leaving 3 bases of the junction unmatched.

The chain uses TRBV12-3 or TRBV12-4 and TRBJ2-2, with D uncertain. The germline V and J ends were trimmed by 2 bases and 6 bases, with 13 bases remaining between them. The CDR3 consists of 15 residues. The CDR3 is CASSLFQASAGELFF. The CDR3 DNA follows: TGTGCCAGCAGTTTATTCCAGGCCTCGGCCGGGGAGCTGTTTTTT.

This rearrangement joins TRBV3-1 to TRBJ2-1, with 9 bases fitting TRBD1. The germline V gene encodes CDR1 LGHDT and CDR2 YNNKEL (reference sequence). V trimming: 4 bases; J trimming: 6 bases; junction bases outside the gene matches: 10. The CDR3 runs 16 residues. CDR3 region: CASSPWTGASINEQFF. CDR3 coding DNA: TGTGCCAGCAGCCCTTGGACAGGGGCCTCGATCAATGAGCAGTTCTTC.

This clonotype was counted ten times or more. The chain's CDR3 is CSVEHPPWDEQFF. Written as DNA, the CDR3 is TGCAGCGTTGAACACCCGCCCTGGGATGAGCAGTTCTTC. The chain employs TRBV29-1 and TRBJ2-1, with D unresolved. The CDR3 loop spans 13 amino acids. Germline loops: CDR1 SQVTM, CDR2 ANQGSEA. Deletions cut 2 bases from V and 8 bases from J, with 13 bases between.

The genes are TRBV4-1 and TRBJ1-1; D is uncertain. Germline CDR1 and CDR2: MGHRA and YSYEKL. The CDR3 spans 16 residues. Trimming left V 0 bases short and J 0 bases short, with 11 bases between. CDR3 in amino acids: CASSQEVGGLNTEAFF. CDR3 sequence (DNA): TGCGCCAGCAGCCAAGAAGTGGGCGGCCTGAACACTGAAGCTTTCTTT.

This clonotype was seen a few times. The rearrangement joins TRBV29-1 to TRBJ2-2; 8 bases match TRBD1. Germline CDR1 reads SQVTM; CDR2 reads ANQGSEA. The trim removed 3 bases at V and 6 bases at J, leaving 12 bases unmatched. This CDR3 has 16 amino acids. The CDR3 is CSVESPDRGSPGELFF. The CDR3 DNA reads as TGCAGCGTTGAGTCCCCTGACAGGGGTTCCCCCGGGGAGCTGTTTTTT.

The V call is TRBV6-2 or TRBV6-3, the J call TRBJ1-1; D is ambiguous. Trimming removed 4 bases at V and 0 bases at J, with 9 bases between. This CDR3 region has 14 residues. Germline V gene data show CDR1 as MNHEY and CDR2 as SVGEGT. The CDR3 coding sequence is TGTGCCAGCAGTTCGGATGGCCTGAACACTGAAGCTTTCTTT. Amino acids: CASSSDGLNTEAFF.

The chain is built from TRBV18 and TRBJ2-7; D is ambiguous. Germline CDR1 is KGHSH and CDR2 is LQKENI. The length of the CDR3 is 13 residues. The V and J ends lost 5 bases and 0 bases respectively, with 8 bases between them. Written as DNA, the CDR3 is TGTGCCAGCTCAGGGCCGGACTCCTACGAGCAGTACTTC. Protein sequence: CASSGPDSYEQYF.

This clonotype turned up a few times. The chain joins TRBV6-2 or TRBV6-3 to TRBJ2-5; 10 nucleotides align to TRBD2. The junction had 9 bases not matched to a gene; V was cut back by 6 bases and J by 5 bases. The CDR3 spans 15 residues. Germline V gene data show CDR1 as MNHEY and CDR2 as SVGEGT. CDR3 protein: CASSKTLAGVETQYF. CDR3 nucleotide sequence: TGTGCCAGCAGCAAAACTCTAGCGGGAGTTGAGACCCAGTACTTC.

This CDR3 reads CASSHPGTASTDTQYF. CDR3 DNA: TGCGCCAGCAGCCACCCCGGGACAGCTAGCACAGATACGCAGTATTTT. The chain employs TRBV4-3 and TRBJ2-3, with 7 bases matching TRBD1. This CDR3 contains 16 residues. Trimming took 3 bases from V and 0 from J; bases not matched to a gene: 6. The germline CDR1 and CDR2 sequences are LGHNA and YSLEER.

This chain uses TRBV5-8 with TRBJ2-2, with D possibly matching TRBD1 (6 bases). V gave up 1 base and J gave up 7 bases, with 14 bases separating them. This CDR3 contains 15 residues. Germline V gene lookup returns CDR1 SGHTS and CDR2 YDEGEE. This chain's CDR3 is CASSLSGTYYGELFF. In DNA, the CDR3 is TGTGCCAGCAGCTTGTCTGGGACATATTACGGGGAGCTGTTTTTT.

The V and J genes are TRBV5-5 and TRBJ2-3, with unresolved D. The V and J ends lost 5 bases and 0 bases respectively, with 7 bases between them. Looked up from germline, CDR1 is SGHKS and CDR2 is YYEKEE (reference sequence). The CDR3 covers 13 residues. CDR3 in amino acids: CASSHDSTDTQYF. CDR3 DNA sequence: TGTGCCAGCAGTCACGACAGCACAGATACGCAGTATTTT.

This clonotype was found a few times. The chain carries TRBV7-6 and TRBJ2-7; TRBD1 or TRBD2 may be the D gene (5 bases each). Germline CDR1 SGHVS, CDR2 FNYEAQ. The CDR3 length is 15 residues. The V end was cut by 1 base, the J end by 6 bases, with 16 bases between. The DNA for the CDR3 is TGTGCCAGCAGCTTAGATCCCGGGACGGGGAGCGAGCAGTACTTC. As protein: CASSLDPGTGSEQYF.

This sequence joins TRBV27 and TRBJ2-7, with D maybe TRBD1 (5 bases). Germline V lookup: CDR1 MNHEY, CDR2 SMNVEV (reference sequence). The CDR3 contains 16 residues. The germline V and J ends were trimmed by 0 bases and 5 bases, with 17 bases remaining between them. CDR3 nucleotide sequence: TGTGCCAGCAGTTTATCGGGTGAGGCAGGGTACCACGAGCAGTACTTC. It translates to CASSLSGEAGYHEQYF.